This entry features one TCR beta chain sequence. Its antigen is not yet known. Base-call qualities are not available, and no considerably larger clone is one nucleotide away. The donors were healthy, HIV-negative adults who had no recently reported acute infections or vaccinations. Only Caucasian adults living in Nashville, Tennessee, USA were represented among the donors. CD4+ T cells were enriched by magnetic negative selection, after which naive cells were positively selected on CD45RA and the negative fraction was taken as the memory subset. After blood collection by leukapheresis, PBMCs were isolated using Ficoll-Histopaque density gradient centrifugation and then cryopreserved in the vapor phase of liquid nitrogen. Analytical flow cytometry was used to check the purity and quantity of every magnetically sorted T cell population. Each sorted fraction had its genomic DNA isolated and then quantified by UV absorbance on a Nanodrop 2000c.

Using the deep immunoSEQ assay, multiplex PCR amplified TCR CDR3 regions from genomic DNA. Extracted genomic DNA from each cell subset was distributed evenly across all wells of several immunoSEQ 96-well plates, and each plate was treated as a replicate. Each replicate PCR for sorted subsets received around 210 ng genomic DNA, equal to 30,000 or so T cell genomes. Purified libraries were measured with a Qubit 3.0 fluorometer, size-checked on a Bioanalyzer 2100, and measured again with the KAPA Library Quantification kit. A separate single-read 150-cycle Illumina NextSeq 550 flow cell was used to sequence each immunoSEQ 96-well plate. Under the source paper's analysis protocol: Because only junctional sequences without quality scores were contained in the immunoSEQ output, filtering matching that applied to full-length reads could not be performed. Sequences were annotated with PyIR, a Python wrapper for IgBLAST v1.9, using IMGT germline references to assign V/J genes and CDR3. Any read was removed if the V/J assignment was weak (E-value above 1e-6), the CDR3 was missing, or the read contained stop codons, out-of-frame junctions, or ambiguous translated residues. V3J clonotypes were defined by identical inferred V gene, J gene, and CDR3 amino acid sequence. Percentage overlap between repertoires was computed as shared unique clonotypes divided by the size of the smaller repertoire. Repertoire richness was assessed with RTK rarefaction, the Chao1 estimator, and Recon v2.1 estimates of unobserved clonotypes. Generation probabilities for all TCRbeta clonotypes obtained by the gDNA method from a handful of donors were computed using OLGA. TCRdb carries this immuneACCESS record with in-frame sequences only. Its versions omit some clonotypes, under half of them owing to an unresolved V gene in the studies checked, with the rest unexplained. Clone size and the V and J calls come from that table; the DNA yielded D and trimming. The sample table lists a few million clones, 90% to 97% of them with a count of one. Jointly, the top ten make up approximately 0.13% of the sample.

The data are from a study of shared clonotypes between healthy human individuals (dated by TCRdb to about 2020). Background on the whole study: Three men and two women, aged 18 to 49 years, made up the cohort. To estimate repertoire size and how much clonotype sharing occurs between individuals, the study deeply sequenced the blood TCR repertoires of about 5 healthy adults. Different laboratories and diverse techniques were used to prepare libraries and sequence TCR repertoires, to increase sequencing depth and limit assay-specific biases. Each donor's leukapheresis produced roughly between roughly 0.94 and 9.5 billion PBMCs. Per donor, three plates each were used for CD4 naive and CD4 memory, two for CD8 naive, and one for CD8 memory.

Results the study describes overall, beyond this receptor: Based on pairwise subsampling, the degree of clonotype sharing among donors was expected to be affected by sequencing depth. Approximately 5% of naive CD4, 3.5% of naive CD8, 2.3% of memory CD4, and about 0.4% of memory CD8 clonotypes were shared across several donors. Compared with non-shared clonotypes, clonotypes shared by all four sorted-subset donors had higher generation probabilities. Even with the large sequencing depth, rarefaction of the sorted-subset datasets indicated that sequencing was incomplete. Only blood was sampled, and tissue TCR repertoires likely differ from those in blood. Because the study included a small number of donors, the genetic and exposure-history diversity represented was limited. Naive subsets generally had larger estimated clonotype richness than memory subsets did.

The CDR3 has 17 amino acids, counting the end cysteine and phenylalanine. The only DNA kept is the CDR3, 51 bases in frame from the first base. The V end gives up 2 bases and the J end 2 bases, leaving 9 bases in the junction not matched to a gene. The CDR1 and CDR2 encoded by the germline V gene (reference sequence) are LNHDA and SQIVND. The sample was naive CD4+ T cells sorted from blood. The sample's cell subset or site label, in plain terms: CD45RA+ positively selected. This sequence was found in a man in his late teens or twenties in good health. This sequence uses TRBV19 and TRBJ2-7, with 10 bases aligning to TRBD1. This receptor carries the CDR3 CASSINVRDRGPYEQYF. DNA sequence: TGTGCCAGTAGTATAAATGTCCGGGACAGGGGACCCTACGAGCAGTACTTC.